A selection of T cell receptor beta chains follows, all from one sample in a study of blood T cell repertoires in COVID-19. Generated by immunoSEQ multiplex PCR, the TCRdb table keeps only in-frame clones and is missing some. In the table there are 150,000 to 200,000 clones, 65% to 80% of which are singletons. Sequencing input: peripheral blood. These receptors all come from a man aged 60 to 75 with acute or convalescent COVID-19. The conserved cysteine and the conserved F or W are not part of the CDR3 here. The order of the fields is V gene, J gene, clone size, CDR3 protein. Rows give clone size only sometimes, using once, few, many, or a class for an expanded clone.

v_call: TRBV19
j_call: TRBJ1-5
clone_size: few
cdr3_aa: ASSIMGGSVSNQPQH

v_call: TRBV5-6
j_call: TRBJ1-5
clone_size: .
cdr3_aa: ASSSILDRRGGNQPQH

v_call: TRBV5-1
j_call: TRBJ2-3
clone_size: .
cdr3_aa: ASSLRSFGFTDTQY

v_call: TRBV9
j_call: TRBJ2-7
clone_size: .
cdr3_aa: ASSGGPSSYEQY

v_call: TRBV3-1/TRBV3-2
j_call: TRBJ1-2
clone_size: .
cdr3_aa: ASSQEMRQGNYGYT

v_call: TRBV29-1
j_call: TRBJ1-1
clone_size: once
cdr3_aa: SVGADREGTEAF

v_call: TRBV11-2
j_call: TRBJ2-7
clone_size: .
cdr3_aa: ASADSSYEQY

v_call: TRBV5-4
j_call: TRBJ2-7
clone_size: .
cdr3_aa: ASSPQQGSYEQY

v_call: TRBV9
j_call: TRBJ2-7
clone_size: once
cdr3_aa: ASSVGSGVSYEQY

v_call: TRBV12-3/TRBV12-4
j_call: TRBJ2-7
clone_size: .
cdr3_aa: ASSLGQGYEQY

v_call: TRBV7-9
j_call: TRBJ1-6
clone_size: few
cdr3_aa: ASSRLQGGHSPLH

v_call: TRBV25-1
j_call: TRBJ2-4
clone_size: once
cdr3_aa: ASSDHRGLDIQY

v_call: TRBV7-2
j_call: TRBJ1-2
clone_size: .
cdr3_aa: ASSRDRGLNYGYT

v_call: TRBV7-9
j_call: TRBJ1-2
clone_size: few
cdr3_aa: ASSLGGQGYGYT

v_call: TRBV5-1
j_call: TRBJ2-7
clone_size: many
cdr3_aa: ASSFQGLEQY

v_call: TRBV7-3
j_call: TRBJ2-5
clone_size: .
cdr3_aa: ASSLNPGAPGAQY

v_call: TRBV7-9
j_call: TRBJ2-7
clone_size: .
cdr3_aa: ASSLVMAGGPDEQY

v_call: TRBV19
j_call: TRBJ2-1
clone_size: .
cdr3_aa: ASSVGLAGGLNEQF

v_call: TRBV6-1
j_call: TRBJ2-1
clone_size: .
cdr3_aa: ASSELQTYNEQF

v_call: TRBV30
j_call: TRBJ1-2
clone_size: .
cdr3_aa: AWSVLAGDGYT

v_call: TRBV10-3
j_call: TRBJ1-5
clone_size: .
cdr3_aa: AISVNGDSNQPQH

v_call: TRBV2
j_call: TRBJ2-3
clone_size: .
cdr3_aa: ASRWTDLSTDTQY

v_call: TRBV6-1
j_call: TRBJ2-7
clone_size: few
cdr3_aa: ASSETSTGWLSYEQY

v_call: TRBV15
j_call: TRBJ1-5
clone_size: .
cdr3_aa: ATSISRDRYSNQPQH

v_call: TRBV15
j_call: TRBJ1-6
clone_size: .
cdr3_aa: ATSRAEYNSPLH

v_call: TRBV29-1
j_call: TRBJ1-2
clone_size: few
cdr3_aa: SVGVRQGMDGYT

v_call: TRBV5-6
j_call: TRBJ1-2
clone_size: .
cdr3_aa: ASSLIADTVGGYT

v_call: TRBV7-9
j_call: TRBJ1-1
clone_size: few
cdr3_aa: ASSRRNTEAF

v_call: TRBV14
j_call: TRBJ2-3
clone_size: .
cdr3_aa: ASSQDWAGKDTQY

v_call: TRBV9
j_call: TRBJ1-2
clone_size: .
cdr3_aa: ASSSRQGSRGNYGYT

v_call: TRBV18
j_call: TRBJ2-5
clone_size: .
cdr3_aa: ASSPLSSGVQETQY

v_call: TRBV15
j_call: TRBJ1-1
clone_size: .
cdr3_aa: ATSRGELNTEAF

v_call: TRBV15
j_call: TRBJ2-2
clone_size: .
cdr3_aa: ATSRNTGPNTGELF

v_call: TRBV21-1
j_call: TRBJ2-7
clone_size: once
cdr3_aa: ASPLLRRRYEQY

v_call: TRBV7-8
j_call: TRBJ1-2
clone_size: few
cdr3_aa: ASSLRDSYGYT

v_call: TRBV29-1
j_call: TRBJ2-3
clone_size: .
cdr3_aa: SVVQGITDTQY

v_call: TRBV4-3
j_call: TRBJ1-4
clone_size: .
cdr3_aa: ASSQGDRGHEKLF

v_call: TRBV30
j_call: TRBJ2-2
clone_size: .
cdr3_aa: AWRNFRVSGELF

v_call: TRBV29-1
j_call: TRBJ2-1
clone_size: .
cdr3_aa: SGDSNEQF

v_call: TRBV9
j_call: TRBJ2-1
clone_size: .
cdr3_aa: ASSGLAGGLRNEQF

v_call: TRBV5-1
j_call: TRBJ2-1
clone_size: .
cdr3_aa: ASSLLSDNEQF

v_call: TRBV11-2
j_call: TRBJ2-7
clone_size: .
cdr3_aa: ASSRQSYEQY

v_call: TRBV4-2
j_call: TRBJ1-6
clone_size: .
cdr3_aa: ASSRTRGQGKDSPLH

v_call: TRBV10-2
j_call: TRBJ1-1
clone_size: .
cdr3_aa: AIKILGDTEAF

v_call: TRBV19
j_call: TRBJ2-1
clone_size: .
cdr3_aa: ASSIVLGIRNEQF

v_call: TRBV6-5
j_call: TRBJ1-1
clone_size: .
cdr3_aa: ASSTNKTPYLEAF

v_call: TRBV19
j_call: TRBJ2-5
clone_size: .
cdr3_aa: ASSTGGQGARETQY

v_call: TRBV4-1
j_call: TRBJ1-2
clone_size: .
cdr3_aa: ASSAAITNYGYT

v_call: TRBV9
j_call: TRBJ1-2
clone_size: .
cdr3_aa: ASSVSRGGADGYT